The 27 T cell receptor beta chains reported below all come from one sample, sequenced in a study of T cell responses to AZD1222 COVID-19 vaccine. Profiling relied on immunoSEQ multiplex PCR, and the TCRdb table lists in-frame clones only, not all of them. In the table there are about 120,000 clones, approximately 90% of which are singletons. This sample comprised peripheral blood, obtained 28 days after the second AZD1222 dose. The receptors derive from an adult who received the AZD1222 COVID-19 vaccine.

V is TRBV5-1 and J is TRBJ1-1; 7 bases are shared with TRBD1. This CDR3 is 15 amino acids long. V lost 0 bases to trimming and J lost 0 bases; unmatched junction nucleotides: 2. The germline V gene encodes CDR1 SGHRS and CDR2 YFSETQ. The CDR3 DNA is TGCGCCAGCAGCTTGGGCACAGGGGTGAACACTGAAGCTTTCTTT. It specifies CASSLGTGVNTEAFF.

The chain uses TRBV19 and TRBJ1-2; D possibly corresponds to TRBD1 (5 bases). V lost 5 bases and J lost 0, with 13 bases in between. The germline V gene has CDR1 LNHDA and CDR2 SQIVND (reference sequence). There are 15 residues in the CDR3. CDR3 in DNA: TGTGCCAGTAGTCGATGGGACCAGCCTAACTATGGCTACACCTTC. Encoded protein: CASSRWDQPNYGYTF.

The chain uses TRBV7-2 and TRBJ2-3; tentatively, D is TRBD1 or TRBD2 (6 bases each). CDR3 length: 18 amino acids. Per germline, CDR1 SGHTA and CDR2 FQGNSA. The V end lost 2 bases, the J end lost 6 bases, and 24 bases lay between the germline ends. CDR3 sequence: CASSLWGRGADQSDTQYF. DNA of the CDR3: TGTGCCAGCAGCTTATGGGGTAGGGGGGCCGATCAATCGGATACGCAGTATTTT.

The rearrangement links TRBV24-1 to TRBJ2-1; 13 positions match TRBD2. CDR3 length: 16 residues. The germline CDR1 and CDR2 sequences are KGHDR and SFDVKD. The trim removed 4 bases at V and 9 bases at J, leaving 8 bases unmatched. CDR3 loop: CATSDRGLAGVFEQFF. In nucleotides, the CDR3 is TGTGCCACCAGTGACCGTGGACTAGCGGGAGTCTTTGAGCAGTTCTTC.

Here the CDR3 reads CASSGSTLYGYTF. The CDR3 nucleotides are TGTGCCAGTAGCGGCTCCACCCTCTATGGCTACACCTTC. The chain couples TRBV19 to TRBJ1-2; D ambiguous. This CDR3 has 13 residues. Trimming stripped 6 bases from V and 4 bases from J, with 12 bases between. The germline gives CDR1 LNHDA, CDR2 SQIVND (reference sequence).

The chain combines TRBV7-9 with TRBJ1-2; 8 positions agree with TRBD1. CDR1 and CDR2 (germline): SEHNR, FQNEAQ (reference sequence). Trimming removed 0 bases from V and 7 bases from J; junction bases left unmatched: 1. CDR3 size: 13 residues. The CDR3 protein is CASSLADRVGYTF. In DNA, the CDR3 is TGTGCCAGCAGCTTAGCGGACAGGGTTGGCTACACCTTC.

This chain joins TRBV29-1 and TRBJ1-2; D not resolved. CDR3 size: 13 residues. Trimming removed 2 bases from V and 4 bases from J, with 11 bases in between. The germline V gene has CDR1 SQVTM and CDR2 ANQGSEA. The CDR3 spells CSVEYTQSYGYTF. As DNA, the CDR3 is TGCAGCGTTGAATATACACAGAGCTATGGCTACACCTTC. Supplemented by reference TRBV29-1 and TRBJ1-2, the full variable domain reads SAVISQKPSRDICQRGTSLTIQCQVDSQVTMMFWYRQQPGQSLTLIATANQGSEATYESGFVIDKFPISRPNLTFSTLTVSNMSPEDSSIYLCSVEYTQSYGYTFGSGTRLTVV.

This rearrangement joins TRBV11-2 to TRBJ1-1; tentatively, D is TRBD1 (6 bases). Germline CDR1 reads SGHAT; CDR2 reads FQNNGV. V lost 4 bases and J 2 bases, leaving 8 bases between the germline ends. CDR3 length equals 13 residues. CDR3 in DNA: TGTGCCAGCAGCTGGGGGCGCAACACTGAAGCTTTCTTT. This translates into CASSWGRNTEAFF.

The J gene is TRBJ2-5, the V gene TRBV2; the D gene could be TRBD1 or TRBD2 (5 bases each). The CDR3 loop spans 14 amino acids. V lost 6 bases and J lost 1, with 12 bases in between. Germline V lookup: CDR1 SNHLY, CDR2 FYNNEI. As DNA, the CDR3 is TGTGCCAGCAGCTGGAGGCAGGGCCAAGAGACCCAGTACTTC. Translated: CASSWRQGQETQYF.

The chain carries TRBV6-5 and TRBJ1-1; TRBD1 matches at 9 bases. The germline V gene encodes CDR1 MNHEY and CDR2 SVGAGI. With V trimmed by 5 bases and J by 4 bases, 8 bases remained unmatched. This CDR3 spans 15 amino acids. This CDR3 reads CASSTPGQGGTEAFF. CDR3 nucleotides: TGTGCCAGCAGTACCCCGGGACAGGGAGGCACTGAAGCTTTCTTT.

This clone has a single count. The chain couples TRBV24-1 to TRBJ2-7, with 14 bases aligning to TRBD2. Per germline, CDR1 KGHDR and CDR2 SFDVKD. V trimming: 7 bases; J trimming: 4 bases; junction bases outside the gene matches: 5. CDR3 length: 15 residues. CDR3 DNA sequence: TGTGCCACCAGCCCGGGACTAGCGGGAGTGTACGAGCAGTACTTC. It translates to CATSPGLAGVYEQYF.

The rearrangement uses TRBV30 and TRBJ1-2; perhaps TRBD1 as D (5 bases). Per germline, CDR1 GTSNPN and CDR2 SVGIG (reference sequence). V shed 1 base and J shed 7 bases, with 13 bases lying between them. This CDR3 is 13 amino acids long. This CDR3 is CAWSATLRVGYTF. The CDR3 nucleotides are TGTGCCTGGAGTGCAACCCTCAGGGTTGGCTACACCTTC.

The count of this clone is one. CDR3 nucleotides: TGTGCCAGTAGTACCTCGGGACAGGGGGAGCATGGCTACACCTTC. This codes for CASSTSGQGEHGYTF. The rearrangement links TRBV19 to TRBJ1-2; 11 nucleotides line up with TRBD1. V lost 4 bases, J lost 6 bases, and 7 bases stayed unmatched. There are 15 residues in the CDR3. CDR1 is LNHDA, CDR2 SQIVND, per germline (reference sequence). Looking up the rest from reference TRBV19 and TRBJ1-2 gives the full variable domain: DGGITQSPKYLFRKEGQNVTLSCEQNLNHDAMYWYRQDPGQGLRLIYYSQIVNDFQKGDIAEGYSVSREKKESFPLTVTSAQKNPTAFYLCASSTSGQGEHGYTFGSGTRLTVV.

This clone appeared once. The V and J genes are TRBV9 and TRBJ1-2; D may be TRBD1 (6 bases). The germline CDR1 and CDR2 sequences are SGDLS and YYNGEE. CDR3 length: 17 amino acids. Deletions cut 0 bases from V and 0 bases from J, with 15 bases between. CDR3 coding DNA: TGTGCCAGCAGCGTAGATCCCTTCAGGGGCACTAACTATGGCTACACCTTC. Its translation is CASSVDPFRGTNYGYTF.

V gene TRBV5-1 combines with J gene TRBJ2-5, with D possibly being TRBD1 (6 bases). The CDR3 runs 13 residues. V was shortened by 2 bases and J by 3 bases, with 8 bases between the two germline ends. The V gene's germline CDR1 is SGHRS and CDR2 YFSETQ. The CDR3 reads CASSFTGKETQYF. The CDR3 DNA reads as TGCGCCAGCAGCTTTACAGGGAAAGAGACCCAGTACTTC.

The chain employs TRBV9 and TRBJ1-1; D is undetermined. Between the trimmed V and J ends, which lost 0 bases and 1 base, there was a span of 7 bases. Germline CDR1 reads SGDLS; CDR2 reads YYNGEE. The CDR3 runs 14 residues. The CDR3 region is CASSVAMGNTEAFF. As DNA, the CDR3 is TGTGCCAGCAGCGTAGCTATGGGGAACACTGAAGCTTTCTTT.

This chain links TRBV27 with TRBJ2-7, with TRBD2 identical over 11 bases. The CDR3 length is 17 residues. V lost 3 bases to trimming and J lost 5 bases; unmatched junction nucleotides: 12. The germline V gene has CDR1 MNHEY and CDR2 SMNVEV (reference sequence). The CDR3 region is CASSFLAGGALGNEQYF. DNA for the CDR3: TGTGCCAGCAGTTTTCTAGCGGGAGGTGCCCTTGGGAACGAGCAGTACTTC.

This chain uses TRBV6-4 with TRBJ1-1, with TRBD1 matching 9 bases. The CDR3 consists of 14 residues. J gave up 4 bases and V 6 bases, and 6 bases lay outside the gene matches. Germline CDR1 reads MRHNA; CDR2 reads SNTAGT. This CDR3 is CASRDLTGGTEAFF. As DNA, the CDR3 is TGTGCCAGCAGGGACCTGACAGGGGGCACTGAAGCTTTCTTT.

The chain is built from TRBV7-2 and TRBJ1-4, with TRBD1 matching over 8 bases. The germline V gene has CDR1 SGHTA and CDR2 FQGNSA. The CDR3 runs 14 residues. The ends lost 0 bases at V and 6 bases at J; junction bases unmatched: 0. The CDR3 spells CASSLATGDEKLFF. The CDR3 DNA reads TGTGCCAGCAGCTTAGCGACAGGGGATGAAAAACTGTTTTTT. The variable domain in full, completed from reference TRBV7-2 and TRBJ1-4, reads GAGVSQSPSNKVTEKGKDVELRCDPISGHTALYWYRQSLGQGLEFLIYFQGNSAPDKSGLPSDRFSAERTGGSVSTLTIQRTQQEDSAVYLCASSLATGDEKLFFGSGTQLSVL.

V gene TRBV24-1 combines with J gene TRBJ2-1, with TRBD2 as a possible D gene (7 bases). The CDR3 contains 13 residues. The V gene's germline CDR1 is KGHDR and CDR2 SFDVKD. V was shortened by 9 bases and J by 0 bases, with 8 bases between the two germline ends. In DNA, the CDR3 is TGTGCCACCGGGGGGGCCTCCTACAATGAGCAGTTCTTC. Its translation is CATGGASYNEQFF.

This chain uses TRBV19 with TRBJ1-6; TRBD1 matches 11 bases. Germline V gene data show CDR1 as LNHDA and CDR2 as SQIVND (reference sequence). The V segment lost 3 bases and the J segment 10 bases; nucleotides outside the gene matches: 5. This CDR3 is built from 15 residues. CDR3 residues: CASSMTDRGRSPLHF. DNA for the CDR3: TGTGCCAGTAGTATGACGGACAGGGGGCGATCACCCCTCCACTTT.

The chain carries TRBV10-3 and TRBJ1-3; D is ambiguous. V was pared by 3 bases and J by 1 base, with 13 bases between. The CDR3 runs to 16 residues. Germline CDR1 reads ENHRY; CDR2 reads SYGVKD. The CDR3 region is CAISDHGRPSGNTIYF. CDR3 DNA sequence: TGTGCCATCAGTGACCATGGACGGCCGTCTGGAAACACCATATATTTT.

The V and J genes are TRBV4-3 and TRBJ1-1, with 7 bases aligning to TRBD1. The CDR3 length is 15 residues. Germline V gene sequence: CDR1 LGHNA, CDR2 YSLEER. The V segment lost 0 bases and the J segment 8 bases; nucleotides outside the gene matches: 9. Written as DNA, the CDR3 is TGCGCCAGCAGCCAAGATCTACAGGGGCCTTGGGAAGCTTTCTTT. It is translated as CASSQDLQGPWEAFF.

This rearrangement joins TRBV28 to TRBJ2-5; TRBD2 agrees at 12 bases. There are 21 residues in the CDR3. CDR1 and CDR2 from the germline V gene are MDHEN and SYDVKM. V trimming: 3 bases; J trimming: 2 bases; junction bases outside the gene matches: 19. The CDR3 sequence is CASSFHRWDAGTSGQQETQYF. The CDR3 DNA reads TGTGCCAGCAGTTTCCATAGGTGGGACGCCGGGACTAGCGGGCAACAAGAGACCCAGTACTTC.

This chain uses TRBV28 with TRBJ2-5, with D possibly TRBD1 on 5 matching bases. V was pared by 5 bases and J by 0 bases, with 10 bases between. CDR3 size: 14 residues. The germline gives CDR1 MDHEN, CDR2 SYDVKM. CDR3 DNA: TGTGCCAGCAGTAAACCAGGGTACCAAGAGACCCAGTACTTC. Translation: CASSKPGYQETQYF.

The chain links TRBV3-1 (or the pseudogene TRBV3-2) to TRBJ1-2, with TRBD1 matching over 7 bases. Germline V gene data show CDR1 as LGHDT and CDR2 as YNNKEL (reference sequence). The length of the CDR3 is 14 residues. V lost 0 bases to trimming and J lost 7 bases; unmatched junction nucleotides: 5. The CDR3 region has the DNA TGTGCCAGCAGCCAAGATAGGGGGCGCGGTGGCTACACCTTC. Its protein is CASSQDRGRGGYTF.

The genes are TRBV25-1 and TRBJ1-1; D remains unclear. Germline CDR1 MGHDK, CDR2 SYGVNS. V was clipped by 2 bases and J by 3 bases, with 7 bases between them. The length of the CDR3 is 13 residues. The CDR3 DNA sequence: TGTGCCAGCAGTGAAATGGGGTACACTGAAGCTTTCTTT. Amino acid sequence: CASSEMGYTEAFF. The full variable domain, rest sourced from reference TRBV25-1 and TRBJ1-1, is EADIYQTPRYLVIGTGKKITLECSQTMGHDKMYWYQQDPGMELHLIHYSYGVNSTEKGDLSSESTVSRIRTEHFPLTLESARPSHTSQYLCASSEMGYTEAFFGQGTRLTVV.